The 6 T cell receptor beta chains below all came from one sample that was sequenced in a study of beta chain features in type 1 diabetes. No antigen has been assigned to these receptors. Study-wide results and caveats: TCRB CDR3s from Type 1 diabetes patients were moderately but significantly shorter in all four CD4+ subsets.

The entirety of the isolated RNA underwent reverse transcription, so expressed TCRB transcripts were sequenced. Profiling relied on immunoSEQ multiplex PCR, and the TCRdb table lists in-frame clones only, not all of them. The sample holds nearly 700,000 clones, 10% to 15% seen once. Sequencing used naive CD4+ T cells from blood. The receptors were gathered from a man younger than 35 with type 1 diabetes.

The rearrangement joins TRBV5-4 to TRBJ2-4, with D possibly matching TRBD2 (7 bases). The V gene lost 4 bases and the J gene lost 4 bases, with 15 bases spanning the gap. Germline V gives CDR1 SGHNT, CDR2 YYREEE (reference sequence). This CDR3 region has 15 residues. The CDR3 loop is CASSRTGGEKNIQYF. The CDR3 DNA is TGTGCCAGCAGCCGAACGGGGGGCGAAAAAAACATTCAGTACTTC.

The chain links TRBV5-4 to TRBJ1-1; D gene ambiguous. CDR3 length: 16 residues. V was shortened by 0 bases and J by 1 base, with 13 bases between the two germline ends. From germline, CDR1 is SGHNT and CDR2 YYREEE (reference sequence). DNA of the CDR3: TGTGCCAGCAGCTTGGCCGGTTGGCGGCCGAACACTGAAGCTTTCTTT. Residues: CASSLAGWRPNTEAFF.

This clone was seen a handful of times. V gene TRBV10-3 combines with J gene TRBJ1-1, with a possible D match to TRBD1 (5 bases). Germline assignment: CDR1 ENHRY and CDR2 SYGVKD. CDR3 length: 13 residues. Trimming took off 9 bases at V and 3 bases at J, with 14 bases between the two ends. CDR3 coding DNA: TGTGCCATAGGATATGGGGGTGACACTGAAGCTTTCTTT. This gives the protein CAIGYGGDTEAFF.

V and J are TRBV29-1 and TRBJ1-1; D unresolved. The CDR3 spans 13 residues. The V and J ends lost 0 bases and 5 bases respectively, with 10 bases between them. Germline V gene lookup returns CDR1 SQVTM and CDR2 ANQGSEA. CDR3 residues: CSVEETRATEAFF. As DNA, the CDR3 is TGCAGCGTTGAAGAAACACGGGCGACTGAAGCTTTCTTT.

The chain carries TRBV29-1 and TRBJ2-1; a possible D gene is TRBD2 (7 bases). The CDR3 extends over 17 amino acids. Germline-derived CDR1 and CDR2 are SQVTM and ANQGSEA. Trimming took 0 bases from V and 5 from J, leaving 20 bases between them. The CDR3 spells CSVEDRGGGIGNNEQFF. The CDR3 nucleotides read TGCAGCGTTGAAGATCGAGGGGGGGGAATCGGGAACAATGAGCAGTTCTTC.

This chain uses TRBV10-3 with TRBJ1-3; possible D gene TRBD1, 5 bases. This CDR3 comprises 15 residues. The V end was cut by 6 bases, the J end by 1 base, with 13 bases between. Germline CDR1 reads ENHRY; CDR2 reads SYGVKD. Here the CDR3 reads CAISTGGASGNTIYF. The CDR3 region has the DNA TGTGCCATCAGCACGGGGGGAGCTTCTGGAAACACCATATATTTT.